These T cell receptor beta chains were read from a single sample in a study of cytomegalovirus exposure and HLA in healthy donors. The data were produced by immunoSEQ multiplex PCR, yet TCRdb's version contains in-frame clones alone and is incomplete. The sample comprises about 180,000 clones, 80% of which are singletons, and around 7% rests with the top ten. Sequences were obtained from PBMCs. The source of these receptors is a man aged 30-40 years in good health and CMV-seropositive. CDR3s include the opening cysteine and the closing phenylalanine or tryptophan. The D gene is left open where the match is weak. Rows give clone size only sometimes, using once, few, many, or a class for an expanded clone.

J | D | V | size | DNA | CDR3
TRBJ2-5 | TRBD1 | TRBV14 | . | TGTGCCAGCAGCCGGCGACAGGGGCTATTAATTAAAGAGACCCAGTACTTC | CASSRRQGLLIKETQYF
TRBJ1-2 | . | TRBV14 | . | TGTGCCAGCAGCCACGACAGGACTAACTATGGCTACACCTTC | CASSHDRTNYGYTF
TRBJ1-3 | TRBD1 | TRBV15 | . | TGTGCCACCAGCAGGAGGACAGGGGGAAACACCATATATTTT | CATSRRTGGNTIYF
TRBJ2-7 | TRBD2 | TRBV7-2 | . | TGTGCCAGCAGCTTAGTCGGGACTAGGTCCTACGAGCAGTACTTC | CASSLVGTRSYEQYF
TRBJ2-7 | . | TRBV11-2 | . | TGTGCCAGCAGTTCATTAGGGGTAGGCTCCTACGAGCAGTACTTC | CASSSLGVGSYEQYF
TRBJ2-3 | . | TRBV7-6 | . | TGTGCCAGCAGCTCCCTCTCGCACAGGGTATCTACAGATACGCAGTATTTT | CASSSLSHRVSTDTQYF
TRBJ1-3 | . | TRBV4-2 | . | TGTGCCAGCAGCCAAGCGGGAGAAGCTGGAAACACCATATATTTT | CASSQAGEAGNTIYF
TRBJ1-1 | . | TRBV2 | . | TGTGCCAGCAGTGCAAGGGAGTACACTGAAGCTTTCTTT | CASSAREYTEAFF
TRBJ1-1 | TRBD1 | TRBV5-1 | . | TGCGCCAGCAGCTTGGAGAGGGGGCTCGCTTTCTTT | CASSLERGLAFF
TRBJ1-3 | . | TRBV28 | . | TGTGCCAGCAGTTTAACTTTTCCAGGAAACACCATATATTTT | CASSLTFPGNTIYF
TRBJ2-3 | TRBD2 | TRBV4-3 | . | TGCGCCAGCAGCCAAGTCGCTAGCGGGGGAAGCACAGATACGCAGTATTTT | CASSQVASGGSTDTQYF
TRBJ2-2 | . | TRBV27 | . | TGTGCCAGCAGGGGGGGACAGTTGAACACCGGGGAGCTGTTTTTT | CASRGGQLNTGELFF
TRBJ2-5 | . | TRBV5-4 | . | TGTGCCAGCAGCGAGAGGCTAACCGGACTTAACCAAGAGACCCAGTACTTC | CASSERLTGLNQETQYF
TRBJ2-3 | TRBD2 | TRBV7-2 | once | TGTGCCAGCAGCTTGACTAGCGGGAGGGCCTCAGATACGCAGTATTTT | CASSLTSGRASDTQYF
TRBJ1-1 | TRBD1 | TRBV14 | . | TGTGCCAGCAGCCAGCGGACAGGGTTGAACACTGAAGCTTTCTTT | CASSQRTGLNTEAFF
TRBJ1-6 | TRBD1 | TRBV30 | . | TGTGCCTGGAGAATCCGCGCAGGGGGAAATAATTCACCCCTCCACTTT | CAWRIRAGGNNSPLHF
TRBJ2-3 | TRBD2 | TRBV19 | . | TGTGCCAGTAGTGTGACTAGCGGGGAAAATGCTGGCACAGATACGCAGTATTTT | CASSVTSGENAGTDTQYF
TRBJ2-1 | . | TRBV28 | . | TGTGCCAGCAGTTTTACGGGTGAGCAGTTCTTC | CASSFTGEQFF
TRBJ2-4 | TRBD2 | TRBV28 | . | TGTGCCAGCAGTTTGGAGGGAGGGAGAAACATTCAGTACTTC | CASSLEGGRNIQYF
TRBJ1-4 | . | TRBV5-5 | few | TGTGCCAGCAGCTTAGACAGTGCAACTAATGAAAAACTGTTTTTT | CASSLDSATNEKLFF
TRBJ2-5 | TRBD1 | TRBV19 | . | TGTGCCAGTAGGAGGACAGGGGAAGAGACCCAGTACTTC | CASRRTGEETQYF
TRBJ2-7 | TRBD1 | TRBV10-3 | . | TGTGCCGCGAACTCCGACAGGGGGCAGGACTACGAGCAGTACTTC | CAANSDRGQDYEQYF
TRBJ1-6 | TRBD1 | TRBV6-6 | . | TGTGCCAGTCGAGGACAGGGAAGGAGTTCACCCCTCCACTTT | CASRGQGRSSPLHF
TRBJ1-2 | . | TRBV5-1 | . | TGCGCCAGCAGCTTGGAACAGGGAAACTATGGCTACACCTTC | CASSLEQGNYGYTF
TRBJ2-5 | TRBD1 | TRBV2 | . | TGTGCCAGCAGTGTTGAGTCAGGGGGTGGACAAGAGACCCAGTACTTC | CASSVESGGGQETQYF
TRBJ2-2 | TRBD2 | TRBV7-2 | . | TGTGCCAGCAGCTCCATGACTAGCGGTACCGGGGAGCTGTTTTTT | CASSSMTSGTGELFF
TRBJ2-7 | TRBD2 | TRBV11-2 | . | TGTGCCAGCAGCTCTACGGCGGGGGCCTACGAGCAGTACTTC | CASSSTAGAYEQYF
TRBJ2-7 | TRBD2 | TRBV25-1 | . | TGTGCCACCAATACGGGACTAGGGATCCCAGAGCAGTACTTC | CATNTGLGIPEQYF
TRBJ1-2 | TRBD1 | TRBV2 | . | TGTGCCAGCAGTGGGGGGGACAGGGGGCCTAATGGCTACACCTTC | CASSGGDRGPNGYTF
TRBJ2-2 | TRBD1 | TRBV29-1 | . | TGCAGCGTTGGGTGGACAGGCACCGGGGAGCTGTTTTTT | CSVGWTGTGELFF
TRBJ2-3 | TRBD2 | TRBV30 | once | TGTGCCTGGAGTGTACGGGTAGCGGGAGGGGCAGATACGCAGTATTTT | CAWSVRVAGGADTQYF
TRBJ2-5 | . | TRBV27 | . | TGTGCCAGCAGTTTAATAGCCCGGACAGGAGGGAGGGAGACCCAGTACTTC | CASSLIARTGGRETQYF
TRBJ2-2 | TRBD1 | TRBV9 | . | TGTGCCAGCAGCGTCCGGGACAGGGCCGCCGGGGAGCTGTTTTTT | CASSVRDRAAGELFF
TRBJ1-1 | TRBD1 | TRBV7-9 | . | TGTGCCAGCAGCTTAGGCGACAGGGGGCGAGTGGGCACTGAAGCTTTCTTT | CASSLGDRGRVGTEAFF
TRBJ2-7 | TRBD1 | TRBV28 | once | TGTGCCAGCAGTTTTACAGGGGTGTACGAGCAGTACTTC | CASSFTGVYEQYF
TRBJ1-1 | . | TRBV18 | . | TGTGCCAGCTCACGATCAAGGACAGAGAACACTGAAGCTTTCTTT | CASSRSRTENTEAFF
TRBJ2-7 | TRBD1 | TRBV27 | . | TGTGCCAGCAGCCTTAAGCCACAGGGGGCGGGGGAGCAGTACTTC | CASSLKPQGAGEQYF
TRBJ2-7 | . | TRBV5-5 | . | TGTGCCAGCAGCTTAGCCCCGGGCTCTAGGGGGTCCGAGCAGTACTTC | CASSLAPGSRGSEQYF
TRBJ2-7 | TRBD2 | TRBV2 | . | TGTGCCAGCAGCCCGGGACTAGCGAGAATCTACGAGCAGTACTTC | CASSPGLARIYEQYF
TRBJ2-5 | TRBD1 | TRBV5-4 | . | TGTGCCAGCAGTCATCAGGGGGCGCCGGAGACCCAGTACTTC | CASSHQGAPETQYF
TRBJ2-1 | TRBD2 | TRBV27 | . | TGTGCCAGCAGTGCACTAGCGGGAGTTGGGGGCCTTGTAAATGAGCAGTTCTTC | CASSALAGVGGLVNEQFF
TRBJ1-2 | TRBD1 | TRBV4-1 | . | TGCGCCAGCAGCCAAGCCGACAGGGATGGAGCGGGCTACACCTTC | CASSQADRDGAGYTF
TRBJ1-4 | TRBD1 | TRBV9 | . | TGTGCCAGCAGCTCACTAGGGGGCGCGGGCAGTGAAAAACTGTTTTTT | CASSSLGGAGSEKLFF
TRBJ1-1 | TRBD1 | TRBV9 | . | TGTGCCAGCAGCGCCTCACAGGGGTATGGCGCTGAAGCTTTCTTT | CASSASQGYGAEAFF
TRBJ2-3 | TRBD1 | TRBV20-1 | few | TGCAGTGCCAGGGGGGATACGCAGTATTTT | CSARGDTQYF
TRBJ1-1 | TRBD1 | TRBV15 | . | TGTGCCACCAGCAGAACAGAGGGACAGGGTAACACTGAAGCTTTCTTT | CATSRTEGQGNTEAFF
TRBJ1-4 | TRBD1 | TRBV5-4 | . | TGTGCCAGCAGCTTCGACAGGGTGTCTAATGAAAAACTGTTTTTT | CASSFDRVSNEKLFF
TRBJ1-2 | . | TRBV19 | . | TGTGCCAGTAAAGATCAAGGGGTATATGGCTACACCTTC | CASKDQGVYGYTF
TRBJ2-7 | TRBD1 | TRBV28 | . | TGTGCCAGCAGTTCCGGACAGGCGTCCTACGAGCAGTACTTC | CASSSGQASYEQYF
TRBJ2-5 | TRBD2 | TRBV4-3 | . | TGCGCCAGCAGCCAGAATAGCGGGGGGGCCCGGGAGACCCAGTACTTC | CASSQNSGGARETQYF
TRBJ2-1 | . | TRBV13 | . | TGTGCCACCGGGGGATCCGCCTCCTACAATGAGCAGTTCTTC | CATGGSASYNEQFF
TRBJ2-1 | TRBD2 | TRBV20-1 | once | TGCAGTGAACTAGCGGGTAATGAGCAGTTCTTC | CSELAGNEQFF
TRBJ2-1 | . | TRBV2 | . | TGTGCCAGCAGTGAAGCCCCCCTACCCTACAATGAGCAGTTCTTC | CASSEAPLPYNEQFF
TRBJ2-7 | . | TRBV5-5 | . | TGTGCCAGCAGCTTGCAACACGGACTAAACTACGAGCAGTACTTC | CASSLQHGLNYEQYF
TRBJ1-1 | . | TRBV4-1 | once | TGCGCCAGCAGCACCCTCGTACGGGGGGCGTATATTTTCTCTGAAGCTTTCTTT | CASSTLVRGAYIFSEAFF
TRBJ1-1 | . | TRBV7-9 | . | TGTGCCAGCAGCCACGCCGGGAAGAACACTGAAGCTTTCTTT | CASSHAGKNTEAFF
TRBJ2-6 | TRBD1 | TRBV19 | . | TGTGCCAGTAGCACAGGGGGGATTAGGTCTGGGGCCAACGTCCTGACTTTC | CASSTGGIRSGANVLTF